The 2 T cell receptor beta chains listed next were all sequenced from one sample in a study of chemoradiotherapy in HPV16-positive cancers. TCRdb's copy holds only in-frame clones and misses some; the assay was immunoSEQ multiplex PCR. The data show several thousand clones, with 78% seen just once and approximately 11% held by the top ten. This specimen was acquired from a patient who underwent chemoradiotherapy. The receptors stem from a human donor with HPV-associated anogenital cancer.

The CDR3 loop is CASSEGQGRETQYF. In nucleotides, the CDR3 is TGTGCCAGCAGCGAGGGGCAGGGGCGAGAGACCCAGTACTTC. The rearrangement links TRBV28 to TRBJ2-5, with D perhaps matching TRBD1 (6 bases). Trimming cost V 6 bases and J 4 bases, with 15 bases left between them. Germline V lookup: CDR1 MDHEN, CDR2 SYDVKM. This CDR3 region has 14 residues.

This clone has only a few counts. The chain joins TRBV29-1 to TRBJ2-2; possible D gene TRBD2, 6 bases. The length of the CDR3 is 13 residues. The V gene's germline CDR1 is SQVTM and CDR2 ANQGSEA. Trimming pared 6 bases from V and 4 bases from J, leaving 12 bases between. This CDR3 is CSVRRGATGELFF. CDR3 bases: TGCAGCGTGAGGAGGGGTGCCACCGGGGAGCTGTTTTTT.